The 9 T cell receptor beta chains below come from one sample, sequenced in a study of blood T cell repertoires in COVID-19. Sequenced by immunoSEQ multiplex PCR; TCRdb stores in-frame clones only, minus some. This sample has a few hundred thousand clones, with about 90% found just once. The sample consisted of PBMCs or T cells enriched from blood (not recorded which). The receptors come from a man younger than 30 who had recovered from COVID-19.

The genes are TRBV6-5 and TRBJ1-2, with a possible D match to TRBD1 (5 bases). V was cut by 6 bases and J by 4 bases, with 12 bases left in between. Germline loops: CDR1 MNHEY, CDR2 SVGAGI. This CDR3 region has 13 residues. The CDR3 sequence: CASSMGGGYGYTF. For the CDR3, the DNA is TGTGCCAGCAGCATGGGGGGTGGCTATGGCTACACCTTC.

This clone was found a few times. The V gene is TRBV12-3 or TRBV12-4, the J gene TRBJ1-1; D is unclear. CDR3 size: 13 residues. V lost 5 bases and J lost 3, with 10 bases in between. CDR3 nucleotide sequence: TGTGCCAGCAGTCTCGGGAGCTACACTGAAGCTTTCTTT. Translation: CASSLGSYTEAFF.

This clone has only one observation. The V and J genes are TRBV3-1 (or the pseudogene TRBV3-2) and TRBJ1-4; 9 positions match TRBD1. The V gene's germline CDR1 is LGHDT and CDR2 YNNKEL (reference sequence). The ends lost 4 bases at V and 5 bases at J; junction bases unmatched: 8. This CDR3 spans 16 amino acids. CDR3 protein: CASSPSSGQGNEKLFF. The CDR3 DNA follows: TGTGCCAGCAGCCCATCTAGCGGACAGGGGAATGAAAAACTGTTTTTT.

A remark on this clone: An end of the junction differs from the germline gene, which may be a read error. The chain couples TRBV28 to TRBJ2-3, with 8 bases aligning to TRBD2. This CDR3 region has 12 residues. Germline V gives CDR1 MDHEN, CDR2 SYDVKM. The CDR3 protein is CASSLPLAGMLF. The DNA of the CDR3 is TGTGCCAGCAGTTTACCCCTAGCGGGTATGCTTTTT.

This clone showed up just once. The rearrangement uses TRBV12-3 or TRBV12-4 and TRBJ1-2; tentatively, D is TRBD1 (6 bases). The CDR3 covers 13 residues. Trimming took 3 bases from V and 3 from J, leaving 8 bases between them. The CDR3 DNA reads TGTGCCAGCAGTTTGGACAGCCACTATGGCTACACCTTC. This codes for CASSLDSHYGYTF.

Turning to this clone: The identical CDR3 is also encoded by other nucleotide sequences in the sample. The rearrangement joins TRBV3-1 (or the pseudogene TRBV3-2) to TRBJ1-6; tentatively, D is TRBD1 (6 bases). This CDR3 is built from 14 residues. Germline CDR1 and CDR2: LGHDT and YNNKEL (reference sequence). The ends were cut back, 6 bases at V and 5 bases at J, with 11 bases in the middle. DNA of the CDR3: TGTGCCAGCAGGTTACAGGGAGATAATTCACCCCTCCACTTT. Protein sequence: CASRLQGDNSPLHF.

The chain combines TRBV6-5 with TRBJ1-2, with D unresolved. Trimming removed 8 bases from V and 0 bases from J, with 4 bases in between. CDR3 length: 11 amino acids. CDR1 is MNHEY and CDR2 is SVGAGI in the germline V gene. This chain's CDR3 is CASAANYGYTF. Here the CDR3 DNA reads TGTGCCAGCGCAGCTAACTATGGCTACACCTTC.

This clone appeared once. J is TRBJ1-2 and V is TRBV30, with 10 bases fitting TRBD1. The V segment lost 4 bases and the J segment 4 bases; nucleotides outside the gene matches: 9. There are 15 residues in the CDR3. Germline CDR1 GTSNPN, CDR2 SVGIG (reference sequence). CDR3 DNA sequence: TGTGCCTGGAAAAAGGGGGACAGGGGCTCCTATGGCTACACCTTC. Translation gives CAWKKGDRGSYGYTF.

Here the CDR3 DNA reads TGTGCCTGGAGTCCAGCAGATACGCAGTATTTT. Encoded protein: CAWSPADTQYF. The rearrangement uses TRBV30 and TRBJ2-3; D gene unclear. Germline CDR1 and CDR2: GTSNPN and SVGIG (reference sequence). Trimming removed 2 bases at V and 4 bases at J, with 4 bases between. CDR3 size: 11 residues.